Only one count was recorded for the clone carrying this TCR beta chain. The treatment denotes: randomized to nivolumab then ipilimumab (arm A) or the reverse (arm B). This sample was included in a study of sequential checkpoint blockade in melanoma. About the research overall: Patients were randomized 1:1 to nivolumab-then-ipilimumab or ipilimumab-then-nivolumab first-line.

Losses at the gene ends were 5 bases for V and 6 bases for J; bases not matched to a gene: 8. Germline V gives CDR1 MNHEY, CDR2 SMNVEV (reference sequence). The CDR3 length is 15 residues. The assay was immunoSEQ multiplex PCR, and TCRdb's table has in-frame clones only and misses some. The sample contains 25,000 to 35,000 clones, about three quarters of which appear only once. The receptor was derived from a human donor with melanoma. The V call is TRBV27, the J call TRBJ1-4, with 8 bases that match TRBD1. The specimen was CD8+ T cells sorted from blood (inferred from file names), collected from a patient given nivolumab and ipilimumab in sequence. The CDR3 bases are TGTGCCAGCAGTCCATCAGGGGGCCAATATGAAAAACTGTTTTTT. Translating it yields CASSPSGGQYEKLFF.